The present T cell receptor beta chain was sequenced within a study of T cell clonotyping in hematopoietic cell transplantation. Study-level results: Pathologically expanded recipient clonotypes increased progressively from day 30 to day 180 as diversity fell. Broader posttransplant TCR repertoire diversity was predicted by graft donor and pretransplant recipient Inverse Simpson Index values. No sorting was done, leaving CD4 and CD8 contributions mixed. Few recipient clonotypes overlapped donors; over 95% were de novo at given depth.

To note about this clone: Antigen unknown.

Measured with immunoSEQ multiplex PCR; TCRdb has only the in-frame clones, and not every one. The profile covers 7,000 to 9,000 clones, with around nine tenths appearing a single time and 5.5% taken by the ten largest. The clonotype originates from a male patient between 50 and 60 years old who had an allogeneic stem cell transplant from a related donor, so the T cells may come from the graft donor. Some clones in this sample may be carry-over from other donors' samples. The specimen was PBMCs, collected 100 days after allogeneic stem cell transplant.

The CDR3 region is CASRYGGGAKYSYNEQFF. The CDR3 DNA reads as TGCGCCAGCAGGTACGGCGGGGGGGCTAAATACTCCTACAATGAGCAGTTCTTC. This chain links TRBV5-1 with TRBJ2-1, with 9 bases matching TRBD2. CDR1 and CDR2 (germline): SGHRS, YFSETQ. The CDR3 is 18 residues long. J gave up 0 bases and V 5 bases, and 12 bases lay outside the gene matches.